Shown below are 23 T cell receptor beta chains from a single sample sequenced in a study of T-cell reconstitution after alpha-beta-depleted transplantation in children. Unique molecular identifiers were built into the TCRbeta library. TCRdb reprocessed the PCR reads via MiXCR and lists one record per CDR3 protein. This table holds 500,000 or so distinct CDR3 sequences, about 10% found once. This specimen was PBMCs, mostly from graft donor cells, taken 180 days after TCRalphabeta/CD19-depleted stem cell transplant. Receptors originate from a female patient aged 2-9 years who had a stem cell transplant for aplastic anemia, so the T cells may come from the graft donor.

This clonotype came up many times. The V call is TRBV7-2, the J call TRBJ2-1; 9 nucleotides line up with TRBD2. Germline CDR1 is SGHTA and CDR2 is FQGNSA. The CDR3 spans 16 residues. V was clipped by 7 bases and J by 3 bases; unmatched bases: 10. This CDR3 reads CASTWGLAIFYNEQFF. CDR3 nucleotides: TGTGCCAGCACCTGGGGACTAGCTATTTTCTACAATGAGCAGTTCTTC.

This clonotype has ten or more counts. At one of its ends the junction is not consistent with the germline gene, which may arise from a read error. This chain uses TRBV9 with TRBJ2-3, with D unclear. The CDR3 runs to 11 residues. In germline, CDR1 is SGDLS, CDR2 YYNGEE. CDR3 residues: CASSVGDTQYF. CDR3 coding DNA: TGTGCCAGCAGTGTAGGAGATACGCAGTATTTT.

The CDR3 reads CASRSGRAFYNEQFF. The CDR3 region has the DNA TGTGCCAGCAGAAGCGGGAGGGCTTTTTACAATGAGCAGTTCTTC. The rearrangement links TRBV11-1 to TRBJ2-1, with 10 nucleotides matching TRBD2. CDR3 size: 15 residues. Germline CDR1 and CDR2: SGHAT and FQDESV (reference sequence). Unmatched junction bases numbered 6, after V lost 6 bases and J lost 4 bases.

The rearrangement joins TRBV20-1 to TRBJ1-1, with D possibly being TRBD1 (6 bases). Trimming shortened V by 0 bases and J by 3 bases, and 14 bases separated the two germline ends. Germline values: CDR1 DFQATT, CDR2 SNEGSKA (reference sequence). The CDR3 runs 15 residues. The DNA of the CDR3 is TGCAGTGCTAGAGAGTGGGGGGCATCGCACACTGAAGCTTTCTTT. Encoded protein: CSAREWGASHTEAFF.

This clonotype has more than one count but fewer than ten. The chain is built from TRBV28 and TRBJ1-5; D is undetermined. Germline V gene lookup returns CDR1 MDHEN and CDR2 SYDVKM. V lost 2 bases and J lost 1, with 24 bases in between. This CDR3 has 20 amino acids. The CDR3 region has the DNA TGTGCCAGCAGTTTACCTCATTATATGATCGGAGATTGGAGCAATCAGCCCCAGCATTTT. Residues: CASSLPHYMIGDWSNQPQHF.

This clonotype came up a few times. The rearrangement uses TRBV5-1 and TRBJ2-3, with 11 positions matching TRBD2. V shed 3 bases and J 4 bases; nucleotides not matched to a gene: 7. In germline, CDR1 is SGHRS, CDR2 YFSETQ. The CDR3 loop spans 16 amino acids. This CDR3 reads CASSSTSGSVADTQYF. CDR3 nucleotides: TGCGCCAGCAGCTCCACTAGCGGGAGTGTCGCAGATACGCAGTATTTT.

The table lists this clonotype with a few counts. The chain joins TRBV3-1 to TRBJ2-6; 7 bases map to TRBD1. The CDR3 runs 18 residues. V lost 4 bases to trimming and J lost 0 bases; unmatched junction nucleotides: 9. CDR1 and CDR2 (germline): LGHDT, YNNKEL (reference sequence). CDR3 sequence reads: CASSPRTGSLSGANVLTF. The CDR3, as DNA: TGTGCCAGCAGCCCTAGGACAGGCTCACTCTCTGGGGCCAACGTCCTGACTTTC.

This clonotype was found many times. The chain joins TRBV4-3 to TRBJ2-7, with 8 nucleotides matching TRBD1. In germline, CDR1 is LGHNA, CDR2 YSLEER. The CDR3 runs 16 residues. V shed 0 bases, J shed 1 base, and the junction held 5 bases outside the gene matches. The CDR3 nucleotides are TGCGCCAGCAGCCAAGATGAAGACAGGGGATCCTACGAGCAGTACTTC. It encodes CASSQDEDRGSYEQYF.

This clonotype appeared a few times. This rearrangement joins TRBV5-1 to TRBJ1-1, with D tentatively TRBD1 (6 bases). The CDR3 contains 15 residues. Trimming took 0 bases from V and 7 from J, leaving 16 bases between them. Germline V gene data show CDR1 as SGHRS and CDR2 as YFSETQ. The DNA of the CDR3 is TGCGCCAGCAGCTTGGCCTGGGGTGGGGGCATTGAAGCTTTCTTT. Encoded protein: CASSLAWGGGIEAFF.

The chain links TRBV15 to TRBJ1-5, with D hard to call. CDR3 length: 12 amino acids. Germline V lookup: CDR1 LNHNV, CDR2 YYDKDF (reference sequence). V lost 3 bases and J lost 3, with 3 bases in between. The CDR3 region is CATSSPNQPQHF. DNA for the CDR3: TGTGCCACCAGCAGCCCCAATCAGCCCCAGCATTTT.

The chain has TRBV20-1 and TRBJ2-3; 8 bases line up with TRBD1. V shed 0 bases, J shed 4 bases, and the junction held 3 bases outside the gene matches. CDR1 is DFQATT, CDR2 SNEGSKA, per germline (reference sequence). The CDR3 loop spans 14 amino acids. The CDR3, as DNA: TGCAGTGCTAGAGACAGGGGGCCGGCAGATACGCAGTATTTT. It translates to CSARDRGPADTQYF.

Ten or more counts support this clonotype. J is TRBJ1-5 and V is TRBV12-3 or TRBV12-4; 10 bases are a match to TRBD1. The CDR3 spans 14 residues. V shed 5 bases, J shed 7 bases, and the junction held 5 bases outside the gene matches. CDR3 sequence reads: CASSQTTGGQPQHF. The DNA of the CDR3 is TGTGCCAGCAGTCAAACGACAGGGGGCCAGCCCCAGCATTTT.

This clonotype came up a few times. The chain uses TRBV6-1 and TRBJ1-5; D uncertain. This CDR3 has 14 amino acids. The germline V gene encodes CDR1 MNHNS and CDR2 SASEGT. Trimming removed 5 bases from V and 0 bases from J, with 8 bases in between. CDR3 DNA sequence: TGTGCCAGCAGTCATCTGGGTAGCAATCAGCCCCAGCATTTT. Translated: CASSHLGSNQPQHF.

This clonotype was recorded many times. The chain joins TRBV6-6 to TRBJ1-1; 7 bases match TRBD1. The CDR3 extends over 13 amino acids. The V segment lost 6 bases and the J segment 4 bases; nucleotides outside the gene matches: 5. From germline, CDR1 is MNHNY and CDR2 SVGAGI (reference sequence). CDR3 coding DNA: TGTGCCAGCAGCCGACCAGGGGGCACTGAAGCTTTCTTT. Protein product: CASSRPGGTEAFF.

There are many counts of this clonotype. This chain links TRBV20-1 with TRBJ2-1, with TRBD2 identical over 11 bases. There are 15 residues in the CDR3. Germline CDR1 and CDR2: DFQATT and SNEGSKA (reference sequence). V was clipped by 3 bases and J by 4 bases; unmatched bases: 5. The CDR3 sequence is CSASSRLAGYNEQFF. The CDR3 DNA sequence: TGCAGTGCTAGTTCCAGACTAGCGGGGTACAATGAGCAGTTCTTC.

The chain couples TRBV6-5 to TRBJ1-1; D is unresolved. V was cut by 5 bases and J by 2 bases, with 12 bases left in between. This CDR3 comprises 14 residues. The germline V gene has CDR1 MNHEY and CDR2 SVGAGI. The CDR3 spells CASSNWRGNTEAFF. The CDR3 DNA sequence: TGTGCCAGCAGTAACTGGCGGGGAAACACTGAAGCTTTCTTT.

This clonotype showed up just a few times. The J gene is TRBJ2-7, the V gene TRBV7-9; D gene uncertain. Trimming removed 2 bases at V and 7 bases at J, with 9 bases between. The CDR3 is 12 residues long. Germline CDR1 is SEHNR and CDR2 is FQNEAQ (reference sequence). CDR3 region: CASSLSIGEQYV. The CDR3 nucleotides are TGTGCCAGCAGCTTATCTATCGGGGAGCAGTACGTC.

This clonotype was counted between two and nine times. The chain joins TRBV10-3 to TRBJ2-7, with D possibly matching TRBD1 (6 bases). This CDR3 comprises 14 residues. CDR1 is ENHRY and CDR2 is SYGVKD in the germline V gene. V was cut by 6 bases and J by 3 bases, with 15 bases left in between. In DNA, the CDR3 is TGTGCCATCAGACCAACAGGGAACATCTACGAGCAGTACTTC. Translated: CAIRPTGNIYEQYF.

This clonotype has ten or more counts. The gene calls are TRBV27 and TRBJ2-1; D ambiguous. The length of the CDR3 is 12 residues. V was shortened by 7 bases and J by 1 base, with 5 bases between the two germline ends. Germline CDR1 reads MNHEY; CDR2 reads SMNVEV (reference sequence). For the CDR3, the DNA is TGTGCCAGCACCTCTTCCTACAATGAGCAGTTCTTC. It encodes CASTSSYNEQFF.

This clonotype occurred many times. This CDR3 is CASSVASGGLKPSTDTQYF. In DNA form, the CDR3 reads TGTGCCAGCAGCGTGGCTAGCGGGGGGCTCAAGCCTAGCACAGATACGCAGTATTTT. V gene TRBV9 combines with J gene TRBJ2-3; 11 bases map to TRBD2. Germline V CDR1 and CDR2: SGDLS, YYNGEE. Trimming at V came to 2 bases and at J to 0 bases, leaving 11 bases not matched to a gene. The CDR3 has 19 amino acids.

This clonotype was seen more than once but under ten times. The chain carries TRBV7-6 and TRBJ2-2; D uncertain. V was clipped by 2 bases and J by 0 bases, with 4 bases between them. The CDR3 consists of 14 residues. The germline V gene encodes CDR1 SGHVS and CDR2 FNYEAQ. The CDR3 DNA sequence: TGTGCCAGCAGCTTAAATGCGAACACCGGGGAGCTGTTTTTT. This translates into CASSLNANTGELFF.

The chain carries TRBV7-9 and TRBJ2-7, with D possibly being TRBD1 (6 bases). The CDR3 is 14 amino acids. V lost 2 bases to trimming and J lost 2 bases, with 10 bases between them. Germline V gene sequence: CDR1 SEHNR, CDR2 FQNEAQ (reference sequence). CDR3 loop: CASSLRTETYEQYF. In DNA form, the CDR3 reads TGTGCCAGCAGCTTACGGACAGAGACCTACGAGCAGTACTTC. The whole variable domain, filled in from reference TRBV7-9 and TRBJ2-7, reads DTGVSQNPRHKITKRGQNVTFRCDPISEHNRLYWYRQTLGQGPEFLTYFQNEAQLEKSRLLSDRFSAERPKGSFSTLEIQRTEQGDSAMYLCASSLRTETYEQYFGPGTRLTVT.

This clonotype was detected only a few times. V usage is TRBV12-3 or TRBV12-4 and J usage is TRBJ2-1; 10 nucleotides align to TRBD2. Losses at the gene ends were 6 bases for V and 5 bases for J; bases not matched to a gene: 10. This CDR3 comprises 16 residues. CDR3 region: CASRRSGRGANNEQFF. In DNA form, the CDR3 reads TGTGCCAGCAGGCGGAGCGGGAGGGGGGCTAACAATGAGCAGTTCTTC.